Below are 28 T cell receptor beta chains sequenced from a single sample in a study of blood T cell repertoires in COVID-19. The repertoire was sequenced with immunoSEQ multiplex PCR; TCRdb's copy has only in-frame clones and lacks some. This sample carries 130,000 to 150,000 clones, about 83% of them seen once, and the ten largest clones take less than 10%. The sample taken for sequencing was peripheral blood. These receptors all come from a woman in her forties or fifties with active or convalescent COVID-19.

In its sample, this clone was seen once. The chain has TRBV5-5 and TRBJ2-7; 11 bases match TRBD1. CDR1 and CDR2 from the germline V gene are SGHKS and YYEKEE (reference sequence). This CDR3 comprises 13 residues. V lost 3 bases, J lost 7 bases, and 3 bases stayed unmatched. This CDR3 is CASSSRDRGEQYF. In DNA, the CDR3 is TGTGCCAGCAGCTCCCGGGACAGGGGGGAGCAGTACTTC.

The chain employs TRBV11-3 and TRBJ2-1, with TRBD2 identical over 7 bases. CDR3 length equals 13 residues. Germline V CDR1 and CDR2: SGHNT, YENEEA. The junction had 2 bases not matched to a gene; V was cut back by 4 bases and J by 5 bases. CDR3 DNA: TGTGCCAGCAGCTGGAGCGGGGACAATGAGCAGTTCTTC. It yields the protein CASSWSGDNEQFF.

The chain carries TRBV28 and TRBJ2-7; D gene unclear. The CDR3 consists of 11 residues. CDR1 is MDHEN and CDR2 is SYDVKM in the germline V gene. V shed 4 bases and J shed 3 bases, with 4 bases lying between them. The CDR3 coding sequence is TGTGCCAGCAGTTCTCTCTACGAGCAGTACTTC. This gives the protein CASSSLYEQYF.

The rearrangement uses TRBV27 and TRBJ1-1; no clear D. CDR1 and CDR2 from the germline V gene are MNHEY and SMNVEV (reference sequence). This CDR3 region has 13 residues. Deletions cut 5 bases from V and 4 bases from J, with 11 bases between. Here the CDR3 DNA reads TGTGCCAGCAGTCTGCGGGAGGGCACTGAAGCTTTCTTT. Translating it yields CASSLREGTEAFF.

The chain combines TRBV18 with TRBJ2-1; possible D gene TRBD2, 5 bases. This CDR3 is built from 15 residues. Trimming stripped 2 bases from V and 7 bases from J, with 15 bases between. Germline V gene lookup returns CDR1 KGHSH and CDR2 LQKENI. The chain's CDR3 is CASSPTSGKSNEQFF. The CDR3 bases are TGTGCCAGCTCACCAACAAGCGGAAAGTCAAATGAGCAGTTCTTC.

The genes are TRBV19 and TRBJ2-7, with 14 bases that match TRBD2. Trimming removed 8 bases from V and 5 bases from J; junction bases left unmatched: 8. The germline CDR1 and CDR2 sequences are LNHDA and SQIVND (reference sequence). This CDR3 has 15 amino acids. The CDR3 is CASGLGLAGVNEQYF. The CDR3, as DNA: TGTGCCAGTGGCCTGGGACTAGCGGGAGTAAACGAGCAGTACTTC.

The chain has TRBV30 and TRBJ2-3; D is possibly TRBD2 (5 bases). This CDR3 spans 12 amino acids. CDR1 and CDR2 from the germline V gene are GTSNPN and SVGIG (reference sequence). V shed 5 bases and J shed 3 bases, with 9 bases lying between them. The CDR3: CAWAGGTDTQYF. CDR3 bases: TGTGCCTGGGCAGGAGGAACAGATACGCAGTATTTT.

The chain employs TRBV30 and TRBJ1-5; D ambiguous. Trimming pared 2 bases from V and 4 bases from J, leaving 18 bases between. The CDR3 has 16 amino acids. The V gene's germline CDR1 is GTSNPN and CDR2 SVGIG (reference sequence). The CDR3 here is CAWSPIGDAGNQPQHF. CDR3 nucleotides: TGTGCCTGGAGTCCCATTGGGGATGCGGGGAATCAGCCCCAGCATTTT.

The CDR3: CASTPSSGSIYEQYF. Written as DNA, the CDR3 is TGTGCCAGCACTCCCTCGAGCGGGAGTATCTACGAGCAGTACTTC. V usage is TRBV28 and J usage is TRBJ2-7, with 8 bases lining up with TRBD2. The CDR3 runs 15 residues. The V gene's germline CDR1 is MDHEN and CDR2 SYDVKM. The V and J ends lost 7 bases and 3 bases, in that order; junction bases with no gene match: 11.

The chain joins TRBV2 to TRBJ2-6, with unresolved D. This CDR3 contains 15 residues. V gave up 5 bases and J gave up 0 bases, with 8 bases separating them. CDR1 SNHLY and CDR2 FYNNEI come from the germline V gene. The CDR3 region is CASSQQFSGANVLTF. CDR3 DNA sequence: TGTGCCAGCAGTCAACAGTTCTCTGGGGCCAACGTCCTGACTTTC.

J is TRBJ1-4 and V is TRBV9; possible D gene TRBD1, 6 bases. The CDR3 is 15 amino acids. CDR1 and CDR2 (germline): SGDLS, YYNGEE. V was trimmed by 0 bases and J by 8 bases, leaving 14 bases between them. The CDR3 reads CASSVDTGRYEKLFF. The CDR3 DNA follows: TGTGCCAGCAGCGTAGACACAGGGCGGTACGAAAAACTGTTTTTT.

V is TRBV5-8 and J is TRBJ2-5; TRBD1 matches at 11 bases. J was trimmed by 5 bases and V by 3 bases; bases with no gene match: 6. The germline V gene encodes CDR1 SGHTS and CDR2 YDEGEE. This CDR3 has 15 amino acids. CDR3 nucleotides: TGTGCCAGCAGCTCAAGGACAGGGGGCGTGGAGACCCAGTACTTC. Translated: CASSSRTGGVETQYF.

V usage is TRBV7-2 and J usage is TRBJ1-3; tentatively, D is TRBD1 (6 bases). V lost 8 bases and J lost 1, with 12 bases in between. This CDR3 is 14 amino acids long. Per the germline V gene, CDR1 is SGHTA and CDR2 is FQGNSA. DNA of the CDR3: TGTGCCAGCGCTAAGGGGGAGTCTGGAAACACCATATATTTT. Protein: CASAKGESGNTIYF.

The rearrangement joins TRBV18 to TRBJ2-3; D is undetermined. V lost 2 bases and J lost 6, with 12 bases in between. Germline assignment: CDR1 KGHSH and CDR2 LQKENI. This CDR3 has 14 residues. DNA for the CDR3: TGTGCCAGCTCACCAACGCCGGGTACGGATACGCAGTATTTT. Residues: CASSPTPGTDTQYF.

This clone has a count of ten or more. This rearrangement joins TRBV2 to TRBJ1-4; 7 bases are shared with TRBD1. In germline, CDR1 is SNHLY, CDR2 FYNNEI. Unmatched junction bases numbered 8, after V lost 6 bases and J lost 7 bases. The CDR3 is 14 amino acids. CDR3 in DNA: TGTGCCAGCAGAGACAGGGTAGGAAGTGAAAAACTGTTTTTT. This codes for CASRDRVGSEKLFF.

This clone was detected only once. This rearrangement joins TRBV24-1 to TRBJ1-5, with D perhaps matching TRBD1 (6 bases). The CDR3 covers 14 residues. Per the germline V gene, CDR1 is KGHDR and CDR2 is SFDVKD. V lost 5 bases, J lost 4 bases, and 11 bases lay in between. CDR3: CATSGRGTNQPQHF. Here the CDR3 DNA reads TGTGCCACCAGTGGCAGGGGCACTAATCAGCCCCAGCATTTT.

The rearrangement joins TRBV4-2 to TRBJ1-3; D gene uncertain. Trimming shortened V by 0 bases and J by 0 bases, and 9 bases separated the two germline ends. From germline, CDR1 is LGHNA and CDR2 YNFKEQ. This CDR3 region has 16 residues. The CDR3 DNA sequence: TGTGCCAGCAGCCAAGATGCAGGTACCTCTGGAAACACCATATATTTT. This encodes CASSQDAGTSGNTIYF.

The V call is TRBV6-6, the J call TRBJ2-5, with 8 bases matching TRBD2. Trimming at V came to 2 bases and at J to 2 bases, leaving 4 bases not matched to a gene. CDR3 size: 15 residues. The germline CDR1 and CDR2 sequences are MNHNY and SVGAGI (reference sequence). CDR3 residues: CASSYPGTSQETQYF. The CDR3 DNA reads TGTGCCAGCAGTTACCCCGGGACTAGTCAAGAGACCCAGTACTTC.

V and J are TRBV4-2 and TRBJ1-1, with D hard to call. The V end lost 3 bases, the J end lost 0 bases, and 8 bases lay between the germline ends. Germline loops: CDR1 LGHNA, CDR2 YNFKEQ. The CDR3 spans 14 residues. CDR3 nucleotide sequence: TGTGCCAGCAGCCAGCGCGCGCTGAACACTGAAGCTTTCTTT. This encodes CASSQRALNTEAFF.

The CDR3 here is CASSRDRAFSPLHF. CDR3 DNA sequence: TGTGCCAGCAGCCGGGACAGGGCGTTTTCACCCCTCCACTTT. The chain has TRBV7-9 and TRBJ1-6; the match to TRBD1 covers 9 bases. With 5 bases clipped from V and 9 bases from J, the junction kept 5 bases outside the gene matches. This CDR3 spans 14 amino acids. The germline gives CDR1 SEHNR, CDR2 FQNEAQ (reference sequence).

V is TRBV9 and J is TRBJ2-2, with 12 bases matching TRBD2. Looked up from germline, CDR1 is SGDLS and CDR2 is YYNGEE. V gave up 4 bases and J gave up 7 bases; unmatched junction bases: 14. This CDR3 is 18 amino acids long. CDR3 protein: CASSLDGLAGSHGGELFF. In DNA form, the CDR3 reads TGTGCCAGCAGCCTCGATGGACTAGCGGGGTCCCACGGCGGGGAGCTGTTTTTT. Filled out from reference TRBV9 and TRBJ2-2, the complete variable domain reads DSGVTQTPKHLITATGQRVTLRCSPRSGDLSVYWYQQSLDQGLQFLIQYYNGEERAKGNILERFSAQQFPDLHSELNLSSLELGDSALYFCASSLDGLAGSHGGELFFGEGSRLTVL.

The chain recombines TRBV7-2 with TRBJ2-3; D possibly corresponds to TRBD2 (6 bases). Germline CDR1 and CDR2: SGHTA and FQGNSA. V lost 8 bases and J lost 6, with 15 bases in between. The CDR3 contains 13 residues. DNA of the CDR3: TGTGCCAGCGGACTATCGTATGGGGATACGCAGTATTTT. It encodes CASGLSYGDTQYF.

The chain carries TRBV27 and TRBJ1-1, with TRBD1 as a possible D gene (5 bases). This CDR3 region has 15 residues. Germline values: CDR1 MNHEY, CDR2 SMNVEV (reference sequence). Trimming shortened V by 6 bases and J by 4 bases, and 18 bases separated the two germline ends. CDR3 bases: TGTGCCAGCAGCGTGCAGGGATTAAGGGCCACTGAAGCTTTCTTT. It is translated as CASSVQGLRATEAFF.

The chain carries TRBV7-3 and TRBJ2-3; TRBD1 matches 8 bases. The V gene end was trimmed by 4 bases and the J gene end by 0 bases; junction bases not matched to a gene: 12. CDR1 SGHTA and CDR2 FQGTGA come from the germline V gene. The CDR3 spans 18 residues. CDR3 protein: CASSSDRGGYLSTDTQYF. The CDR3 bases are TGTGCCAGCAGCTCAGACAGGGGTGGCTATCTAAGCACAGATACGCAGTATTTT.

The V and J genes are TRBV3-1 (or the pseudogene TRBV3-2) and TRBJ2-1, with 9 bases aligning to TRBD2. V lost 4 bases, J lost 9 bases, and 10 bases stayed unmatched. Germline values: CDR1 LGHDT, CDR2 YNNKEL (reference sequence). This CDR3 has 15 amino acids. This chain's CDR3 is CASSPAGGSRGEQFF. The CDR3 DNA reads TGTGCCAGCAGCCCCGCGGGGGGGAGTCGGGGTGAGCAGTTCTTC.

V usage is TRBV19 and J usage is TRBJ2-7, with D possibly being TRBD2 (7 bases). The length of the CDR3 is 17 residues. Deletions cut 3 bases from V and 2 bases from J, with 20 bases between. Germline V lookup: CDR1 LNHDA, CDR2 SQIVND (reference sequence). The chain's CDR3 is CASSMAGDIWGPYEQYF. The CDR3, as DNA: TGTGCCAGTAGTATGGCGGGGGACATTTGGGGGCCCTACGAGCAGTACTTC.

The CDR3 DNA sequence: TGTGCCAGCAGCGCAGCTAGCTCCTACAATGAGCAGTTCTTC. Residues: CASSAASSYNEQFF. This chain links TRBV9 with TRBJ2-1; no definite D call. Trimming removed 3 bases from V and 0 bases from J, with 7 bases in between. CDR3 length equals 14 residues. Germline CDR1 reads SGDLS; CDR2 reads YYNGEE. Based on the CDR3 plus reference TRBV9 and TRBJ2-1, the full variable domain is DSGVTQTPKHLITATGQRVTLRCSPRSGDLSVYWYQQSLDQGLQFLIQYYNGEERAKGNILERFSAQQFPDLHSELNLSSLELGDSALYFCASSAASSYNEQFFGPGTRLTVL.

The chain uses TRBV7-2 and TRBJ1-2; D is uncertain. V gave up 3 bases and J gave up 4 bases, with 6 bases separating them. The CDR3 is 12 amino acids. CDR1 and CDR2 from the germline V gene are SGHTA and FQGNSA. The CDR3 loop reads CASSFGSYGYTF. Written as DNA, the CDR3 is TGTGCCAGCAGCTTTGGGAGCTATGGCTACACCTTC.